This T cell receptor (beta chain) originates from a study of Ad26.COV2.S vaccination and SARS-CoV-2 variants. Overall study context: Ad26.COV2.S shots went into the muscle once or twice, 56 days apart. Findings of the study overall: Comparable non-spike TCR breadth was observed in vaccine and placebo recipients. Substantial breadth was reported for post-vaccination spike-specific CD8+ and CD4+ T cells.

Generated by immunoSEQ multiplex PCR, the TCRdb table keeps only in-frame clones and is missing some. There are a few hundred thousand clones in the sample; around 92% occur only once, and more than 1.5% lies in the top ten. As to this clone: Antigen: not known.

The CDR3 runs to 16 residues. Germline CDR1 and CDR2: SGDLS and YYNGEE. V lost 3 bases, J lost 0 bases, and 12 bases lay in between. Treatment: about 20 received Ad26.COV2.S at low or high dose, single or two shots; 5 received placebo; per-sample allocation not given. Collection of samples fell on day 63 after the first vaccine or placebo injection. This chain joins TRBV9 and TRBJ2-2, with D perhaps TRBD2 (5 bases). Material: peripheral blood, obtained in a trial of Ad26.COV2.S vaccine versus placebo. The clonotype comes from a person between 18 and 59 years old who received the Ad26.COV2.S COVID-19 vaccine or a placebo. The CDR3 reads CASSDGLETNTGELFF. In nucleotides, the CDR3 is TGTGCCAGCAGCGACGGACTGGAAACGAACACCGGGGAGCTGTTTTTT.